These 14 T cell receptor beta chains share one sample of origin, sequenced in a study of blood T cell repertoires in COVID-19. This table comes from immunoSEQ multiplex PCR, and its TCRdb copy is limited to in-frame clones, with some not included. The repertoire has some 48,000 clones, 84% of them found once; the top ten carry 6% to 9%. Input material: peripheral blood. These receptors all stem from a human donor in a cohort sampled during active COVID-19.

V gene TRBV10-3 combines with J gene TRBJ1-4, with 10 bases that match TRBD1. With V trimmed by 3 bases and J by 8 bases, 6 bases remained unmatched. The germline V gene has CDR1 ENHRY and CDR2 SYGVKD. The CDR3 extends over 15 amino acids. The CDR3 protein is CAISDTGTGDEKLFF. The DNA of the CDR3 is TGTGCCATCAGTGATACCGGGACAGGGGACGAAAAACTGTTTTTT.

V and J are TRBV27 and TRBJ2-4, with D possibly being TRBD1 (7 bases). The CDR3 loop spans 19 amino acids. Looked up from germline, CDR1 is MNHEY and CDR2 is SMNVEV (reference sequence). V lost 5 bases to trimming and J lost 4 bases, with 27 bases between them. CDR3 in DNA: TGTGCCAGCAGTACGGGACCTTACCAGGGGGGCGGATTTAAAAACATTCAGTACTTC. The encoded protein is CASSTGPYQGGGFKNIQYF.

This clone was observed at least ten times. The DNA for the CDR3 is TGTGCCAGCACCTGGACTGTGTACAATGAGCAGTTCTTC. Protein product: CASTWTVYNEQFF. J is TRBJ2-1 and V is TRBV12-3 or TRBV12-4, with a weak D call TRBD2 (5 bases). This CDR3 comprises 13 residues. V lost 7 bases to trimming and J lost 4 bases, with 11 bases between them.

The chain uses TRBV24-1 and TRBJ2-7; TRBD1 might be the D (6 bases). The length of the CDR3 is 15 residues. Trimming cost V 6 bases and J 1 base, with 15 bases left between them. CDR1 is KGHDR, CDR2 SFDVKD, per germline. The CDR3 loop is CATSPHVGQSYEQYF. The CDR3 DNA is TGTGCCACCAGTCCCCATGTCGGACAGTCCTACGAGCAGTACTTC.

This clone was seen only once. The chain is built from TRBV11-2 and TRBJ1-1; 9 nucleotides line up with TRBD1. This CDR3 has 15 amino acids. Germline lookup yields CDR1 SGHAT and CDR2 FQNNGV. V lost 5 bases, J lost 1 base, and 5 bases stayed unmatched. The CDR3 DNA reads as TGTGCCAGCAGCCTACTGACAGGGGGGAACACTGAAGCTTTCTTT. As protein: CASSLLTGGNTEAFF. Using reference TRBV11-2 and TRBJ1-1 for the parts outside the CDR3, the full variable domain is EAGVAQSPRYKIIEKRQSVAFWCNPISGHATLYWYQQILGQGPKLLIQFQNNGVVDDSQLPKDRFSAERLKGVDSTLKIQPAKLEDSAVYLCASSLLTGGNTEAFFGQGTRLTVV.

The J gene is TRBJ2-7, the V gene TRBV4-1; D is unclear. The germline CDR1 and CDR2 sequences are MGHRA and YSYEKL. There are 14 residues in the CDR3. Trimming pared 1 base from V and 0 bases from J, leaving 7 bases between. This chain's CDR3 is CASSQVIASYEQYF. For the CDR3, the DNA is TGCGCCAGCAGCCAAGTAATAGCCTCCTACGAGCAGTACTTC.

A single count supports this clone. The chain recombines TRBV11-3 with TRBJ2-1; tentative D call: TRBD2 (6 bases). Germline loops: CDR1 SGHNT, CDR2 YENEEA. Trimming took 3 bases from V and 5 from J, leaving 11 bases between them. CDR3 length: 14 residues. In DNA form, the CDR3 reads TGTGCCAGCAGCTTTAGGACTAAAAACAATGAGCAGTTCTTC. This encodes CASSFRTKNNEQFF.

This chain joins TRBV18 and TRBJ2-7; the D gene is possibly TRBD1 (6 bases). Per the germline V gene, CDR1 is KGHSH and CDR2 is LQKENI. The CDR3 runs to 14 residues. Trimming cost V 4 bases and J 2 bases, with 12 bases left between them. In DNA form, the CDR3 reads TGTGCCAGCTCACAAGGACAGCCGCCCTACGAGCAGTACTTC. Amino acids: CASSQGQPPYEQYF.

This rearrangement joins TRBV10-3 to TRBJ1-5, with 8 bases aligning to TRBD1. In germline, CDR1 is ENHRY, CDR2 SYGVKD. Trimming at V came to 6 bases and at J to 2 bases, leaving 6 bases not matched to a gene. The CDR3 length is 15 residues. In DNA, the CDR3 is TGTGCCATCAGCCAGGGGGCTTTGGGCAATCAGCCCCAGCATTTT. This encodes CAISQGALGNQPQHF.

This clone was seen a handful of times. The gene calls are TRBV9 and TRBJ2-2; 12 nucleotides align to TRBD2. Unmatched junction bases numbered 4, after V lost 0 bases and J lost 10 bases. The CDR3 is 15 amino acids. Germline lookup yields CDR1 SGDLS and CDR2 YYNGEE. In DNA form, the CDR3 reads TGTGCCAGCAGCGTAGGTTCTAGCGGGAGGGTGGAGCTGTTTTTT. Amino acids: CASSVGSSGRVELFF.

This clone has just one count. The CDR3 DNA reads TGTGCCAGCTCACCCCTGCAGGGACAGGTGGTTAATGAGCAGTTCTTC. The encoded protein is CASSPLQGQVVNEQFF. The V and J genes are TRBV18 and TRBJ2-1; 8 bases agree with TRBD1. The CDR3 loop spans 16 amino acids. Trimming took 3 bases from V and 7 from J; bases not matched to a gene: 11. Germline loops: CDR1 KGHSH, CDR2 LQKENI.

The chain joins TRBV6-5 to TRBJ2-7, with TRBD2 as a possible D gene (6 bases). The length of the CDR3 is 15 residues. V dropped 0 bases and J dropped 3 bases, with 12 bases sitting between them. CDR1 is MNHEY, CDR2 SVGAGI, per germline. For the CDR3, the DNA is TGTGCCAGCAGTTACTCCCTTGATAGCGGCTACGAGCAGTACTTC. The encoded protein is CASSYSLDSGYEQYF.

This clone has a single count. V gene TRBV7-9 combines with J gene TRBJ2-5; 11 bases are shared with TRBD1. The trim removed 1 base at V and 2 bases at J, leaving 3 bases unmatched. Germline assignment: CDR1 SEHNR and CDR2 FQNEAQ (reference sequence). The CDR3 runs 16 residues. The CDR3, as DNA: TGTGCCAGCAGCTTAGGGGACAGGGGGGCACAAGAGACCCAGTACTTC. Its translation is CASSLGDRGAQETQYF.

J is TRBJ1-1 and V is TRBV18, with TRBD1 identical over 7 bases. Germline V gene sequence: CDR1 KGHSH, CDR2 LQKENI. V was pared by 4 bases and J by 5 bases, with 10 bases of the junction left unmatched. This CDR3 spans 15 amino acids. CDR3 protein: CASSLPGTEKTEAFF. CDR3 coding DNA: TGTGCCAGCTCACTACCCGGGACAGAAAAGACTGAAGCTTTCTTT.